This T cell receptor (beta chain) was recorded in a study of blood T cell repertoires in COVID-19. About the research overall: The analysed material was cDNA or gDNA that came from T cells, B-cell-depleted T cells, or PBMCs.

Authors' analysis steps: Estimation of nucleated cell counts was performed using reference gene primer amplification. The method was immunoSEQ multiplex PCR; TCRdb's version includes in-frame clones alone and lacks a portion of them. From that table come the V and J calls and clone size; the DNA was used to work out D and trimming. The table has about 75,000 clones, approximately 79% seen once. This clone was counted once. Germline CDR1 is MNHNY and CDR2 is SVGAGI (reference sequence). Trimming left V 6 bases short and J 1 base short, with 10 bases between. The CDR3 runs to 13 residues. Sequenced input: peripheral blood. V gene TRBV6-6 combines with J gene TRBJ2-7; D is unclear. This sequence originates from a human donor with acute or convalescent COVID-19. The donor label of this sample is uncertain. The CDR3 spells CASRLAVSYEQYV. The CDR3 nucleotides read TGTGCCAGCAGGCTGGCAGTTTCCTACGAGCAGTACGTC.